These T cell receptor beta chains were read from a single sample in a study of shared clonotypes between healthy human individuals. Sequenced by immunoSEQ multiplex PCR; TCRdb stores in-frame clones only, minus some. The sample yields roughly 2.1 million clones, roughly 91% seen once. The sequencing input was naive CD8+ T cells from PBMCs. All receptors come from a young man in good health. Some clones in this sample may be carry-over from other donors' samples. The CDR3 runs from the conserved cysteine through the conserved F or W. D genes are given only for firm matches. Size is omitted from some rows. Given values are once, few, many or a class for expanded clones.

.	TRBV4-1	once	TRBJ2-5	CASSNVGEQETQYF	TGCGCCAGCAGCAACGTAGGGGAGCAAGAGACCCAGTACTTC
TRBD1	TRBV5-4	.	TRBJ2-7	CASSRGTGRQYEQYF	TGTGCCAGCAGCCGTGGGACAGGAAGGCAATACGAGCAGTACTTC
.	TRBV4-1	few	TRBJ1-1	CASSQLPRAGAFF	TGCGCCAGCAGCCAACTTCCGAGGGCCGGAGCTTTCTTT
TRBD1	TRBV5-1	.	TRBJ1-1	CASSDRDSPEDLGGSTEAFF	TGCGCCAGCAGCGACCGGGACAGCCCAGAGGACCTTGGTGGTTCGACTGAAGCTTTCTTT
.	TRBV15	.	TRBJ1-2	CATSRGIDREAYGYTF	TGTGCCACCAGCAGAGGGATCGACCGGGAGGCCTATGGCTACACCTTC
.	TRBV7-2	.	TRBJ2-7	CASSLGVREQYF	TGTGCCAGCAGCTTAGGGGTTCGCGAGCAGTACTTC
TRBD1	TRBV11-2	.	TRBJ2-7	CASSQGAYEQYF	TGTGCCAGCAGCCAGGGGGCCTACGAGCAGTACTTC
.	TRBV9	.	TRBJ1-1	CASSVAGNTEAFF	TGTGCCAGCAGCGTCGCCGGGAACACTGAAGCTTTCTTT
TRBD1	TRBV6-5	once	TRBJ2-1	CASSSGTGVREQFF	TGTGCCAGCAGCTCCGGGACAGGGGTCAGGGAGCAGTTCTTC
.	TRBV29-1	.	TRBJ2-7	CSVVIGIAYEQYF	TGCAGCGTTGTGATAGGTATTGCCTACGAGCAGTACTTC
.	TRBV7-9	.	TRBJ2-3	CASFLPSGTDTQYF	TGTGCCAGCTTCTTGCCTTCCGGCACAGATACGCAGTATTTT
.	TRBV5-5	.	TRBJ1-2	CASSSEWGRDGYTF	TGTGCCAGCAGCTCAGAGTGGGGGAGGGATGGCTACACCTTC
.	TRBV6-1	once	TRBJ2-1	CASRLGAYNEQFF	TGTGCCAGCAGACTGGGGGCCTACAATGAGCAGTTCTTC
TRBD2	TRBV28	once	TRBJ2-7	CASSFGREGYEQYF	TGTGCCAGCAGTTTCGGGCGGGAGGGGTACGAGCAGTACTTC
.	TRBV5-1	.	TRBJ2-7	CASSPAGGGYEQYF	TGCGCCAGCAGCCCGGCCGGGGGCGGCTACGAGCAGTACTTC
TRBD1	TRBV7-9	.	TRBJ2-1	CASSHPGQAYNEQFF	TGTGCCAGCAGTCATCCGGGACAGGCCTACAATGAGCAGTTCTTC
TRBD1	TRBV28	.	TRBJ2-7	CASSLSGTGNEQYF	TGTGCCAGCAGTTTATCCGGGACAGGGAACGAGCAGTACTTC
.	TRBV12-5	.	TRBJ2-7	CASAPLVSYEQYF	TGTGCTAGTGCCCCGCTAGTTTCCTACGAGCAGTACTTC
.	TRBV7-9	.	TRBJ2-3	CASSPPKAVDPRAPDTQYF	TGTGCCAGCAGCCCGCCGAAAGCGGTCGACCCCCGGGCCCCAGATACGCAGTATTTT
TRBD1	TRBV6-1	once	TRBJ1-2	CASSDRTGQSYGYTF	TGTGCCAGCAGTGACCGGACAGGGCAAAGCTATGGCTACACCTTC
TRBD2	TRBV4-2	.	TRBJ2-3	CASSHPGGVASGGSTDTQYF	TGTGCCAGCAGCCATCCCGGGGGGGTGGCTAGCGGGGGTAGCACAGATACGCAGTATTTT
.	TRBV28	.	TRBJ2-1	CASSFTSTYNEQFF	TGTGCCAGCAGTTTTACGAGTACCTACAATGAGCAGTTCTTC
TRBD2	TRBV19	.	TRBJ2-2	CASSSRLAGPANTGELFF	TGTGCCAGTAGTAGCAGACTAGCGGGCCCCGCGAACACCGGGGAGCTGTTTTTT
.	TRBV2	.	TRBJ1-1	CASSDITRGTKTEAFF	TGTGCCAGCAGTGATATTACGCGGGGGACAAAAACTGAAGCTTTCTTT
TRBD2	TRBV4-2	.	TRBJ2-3	CASSQEGTGGPRTDTQYF	TGTGCCAGCAGCCAAGAAGGGACGGGAGGGCCGCGCACAGATACGCAGTATTTT
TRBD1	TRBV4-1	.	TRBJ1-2	CASTPRDRDFTGYTF	TGCGCCAGCACACCCCGGGACAGGGATTTCACTGGCTACACCTTC
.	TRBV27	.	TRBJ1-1	CASSLVRNTEAFF	TGTGCCAGCAGTTTAGTCAGGAACACTGAAGCTTTCTTT
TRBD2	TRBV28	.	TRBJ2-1	CASSSGLAGYNEQFF	TGTGCCAGCAGTTCCGGACTAGCGGGTTACAATGAGCAGTTCTTC
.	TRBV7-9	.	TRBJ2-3	CASSSQADTQYF	TGTGCCAGCAGCTCTCAGGCAGATACGCAGTATTTT
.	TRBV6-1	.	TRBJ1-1	CASSDSTEIVNTEAFF	TGTGCCAGCAGTGATTCGACGGAGATAGTGAACACTGAAGCTTTCTTT
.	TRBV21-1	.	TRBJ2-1	CASSKEAGFYNEQFF	TGTGCCAGCAGCAAAGAGGCAGGGTTCTACAATGAGCAGTTCTTC
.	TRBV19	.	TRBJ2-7	CASNRGSPSYEQYF	TGTGCCAGTAATCGGGGGTCCCCCTCCTACGAGCAGTACTTC
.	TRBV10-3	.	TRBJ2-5	CAIGEETQYF	TGTGCCATCGGGGAGGAGACCCAGTACTTC
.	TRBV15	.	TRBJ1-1	CATSKDRTNTEAFF	TGTGCCACCAGCAAAGACAGGACGAACACTGAAGCTTTCTTT
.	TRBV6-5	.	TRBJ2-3	CASSYAGAVTDTQYF	TGTGCCAGCAGTTACGCAGGGGCTGTAACAGATACGCAGTATTTT
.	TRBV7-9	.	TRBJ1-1	CASSSGTGNTEAFF	TGTGCCAGCAGCTCCGGGACGGGGAACACTGAAGCTTTCTTT
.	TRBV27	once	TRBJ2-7	CASSLSPGTGFDEQYF	TGTGCCAGCAGTTTATCTCCGGGAACAGGGTTCGACGAGCAGTACTTC
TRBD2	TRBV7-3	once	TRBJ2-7	CASSFPARLAGDEQYF	TGTGCCAGCAGCTTTCCCGCCAGACTAGCGGGAGACGAGCAGTACTTC
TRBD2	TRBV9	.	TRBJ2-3	CASSASGRTTDTQYF	TGTGCCAGCAGCGCTAGCGGGAGGACCACAGATACGCAGTATTTT